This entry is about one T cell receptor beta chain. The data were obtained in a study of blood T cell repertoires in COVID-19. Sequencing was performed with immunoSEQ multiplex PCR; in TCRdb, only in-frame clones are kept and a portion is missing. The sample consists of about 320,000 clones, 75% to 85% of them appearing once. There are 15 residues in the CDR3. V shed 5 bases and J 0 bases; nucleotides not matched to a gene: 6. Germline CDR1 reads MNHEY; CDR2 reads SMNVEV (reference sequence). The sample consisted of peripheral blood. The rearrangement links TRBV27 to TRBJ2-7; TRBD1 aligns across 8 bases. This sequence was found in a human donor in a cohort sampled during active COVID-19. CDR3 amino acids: CASSERTGHSYEQYF. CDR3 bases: TGTGCCAGCAGTGAGAGGACAGGGCACTCCTACGAGCAGTACTTC.